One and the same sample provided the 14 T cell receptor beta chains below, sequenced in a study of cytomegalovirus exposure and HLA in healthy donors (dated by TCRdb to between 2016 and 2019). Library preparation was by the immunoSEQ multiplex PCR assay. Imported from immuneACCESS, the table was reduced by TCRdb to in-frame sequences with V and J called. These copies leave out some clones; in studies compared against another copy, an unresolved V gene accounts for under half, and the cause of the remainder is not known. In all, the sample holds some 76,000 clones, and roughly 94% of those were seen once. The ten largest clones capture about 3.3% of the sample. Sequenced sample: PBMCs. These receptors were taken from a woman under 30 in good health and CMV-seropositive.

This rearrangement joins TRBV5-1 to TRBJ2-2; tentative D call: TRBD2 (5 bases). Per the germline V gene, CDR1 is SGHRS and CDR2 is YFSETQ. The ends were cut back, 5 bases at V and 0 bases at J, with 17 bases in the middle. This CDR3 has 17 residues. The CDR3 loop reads CASSGGWSGANTGELFF. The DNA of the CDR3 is TGCGCCAGCAGTGGTGGCTGGAGCGGAGCGAACACCGGGGAGCTGTTTTTT.

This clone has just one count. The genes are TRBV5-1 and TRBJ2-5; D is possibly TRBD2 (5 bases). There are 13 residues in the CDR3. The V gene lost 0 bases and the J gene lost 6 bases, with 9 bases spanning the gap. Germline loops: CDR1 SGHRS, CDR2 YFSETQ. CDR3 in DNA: TGCGCCAGCAGCTTGGCCGGGGAAAAGACCCAGTACTTC. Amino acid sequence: CASSLAGEKTQYF.

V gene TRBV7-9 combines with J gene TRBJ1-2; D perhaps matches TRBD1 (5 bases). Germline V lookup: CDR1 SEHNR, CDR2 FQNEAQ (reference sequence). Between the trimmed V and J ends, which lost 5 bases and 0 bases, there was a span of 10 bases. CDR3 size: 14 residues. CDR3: CASSHQDTNYGYTF. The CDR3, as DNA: TGTGCCAGCAGCCACCAGGACACTAACTATGGCTACACCTTC.

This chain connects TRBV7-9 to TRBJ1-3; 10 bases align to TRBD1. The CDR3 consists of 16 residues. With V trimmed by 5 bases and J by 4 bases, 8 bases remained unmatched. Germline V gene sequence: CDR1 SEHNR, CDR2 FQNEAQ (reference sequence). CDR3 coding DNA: TGTGCCAGCAGCGTGAGACAGGGGGCAAGGGGAAACACCATATATTTT. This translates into CASSVRQGARGNTIYF.

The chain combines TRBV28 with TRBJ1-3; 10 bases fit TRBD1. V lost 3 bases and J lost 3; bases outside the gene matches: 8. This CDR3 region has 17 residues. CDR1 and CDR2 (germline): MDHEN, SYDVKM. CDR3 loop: CASSFTRQGAVGNTIYF. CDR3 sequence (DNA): TGTGCCAGCAGTTTTACAAGACAGGGGGCTGTTGGAAACACCATATATTTT.

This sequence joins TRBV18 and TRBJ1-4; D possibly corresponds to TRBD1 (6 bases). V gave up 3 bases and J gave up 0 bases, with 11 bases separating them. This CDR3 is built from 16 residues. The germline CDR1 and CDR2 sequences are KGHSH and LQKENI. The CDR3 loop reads CASSPRQAATNEKLFF. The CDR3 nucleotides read TGTGCCAGCTCACCTAGACAGGCCGCAACTAATGAAAAACTGTTTTTT.

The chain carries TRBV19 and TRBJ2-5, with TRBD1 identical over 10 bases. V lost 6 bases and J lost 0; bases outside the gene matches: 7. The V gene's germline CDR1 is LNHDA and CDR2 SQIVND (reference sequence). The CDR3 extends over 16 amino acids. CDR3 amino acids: CASSSGTGAHQETQYF. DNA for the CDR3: TGTGCCAGTAGCTCAGGGACAGGGGCGCACCAAGAGACCCAGTACTTC.

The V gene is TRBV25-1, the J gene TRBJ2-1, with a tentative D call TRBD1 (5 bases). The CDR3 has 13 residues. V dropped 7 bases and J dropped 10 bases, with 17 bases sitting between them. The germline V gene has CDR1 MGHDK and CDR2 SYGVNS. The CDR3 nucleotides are TGTGCCAGCACAGAGGTGGGCAAGGGGGAGCAGTTCTTC. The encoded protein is CASTEVGKGEQFF.

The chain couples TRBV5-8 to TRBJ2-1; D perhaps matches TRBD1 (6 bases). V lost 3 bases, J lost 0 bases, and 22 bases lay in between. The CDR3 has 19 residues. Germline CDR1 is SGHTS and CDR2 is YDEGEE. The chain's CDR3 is CASSSPRRTTGSSYNEQFF. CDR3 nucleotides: TGTGCCAGCAGCTCCCCAAGGCGAACAACAGGGTCCTCCTACAATGAGCAGTTCTTC.

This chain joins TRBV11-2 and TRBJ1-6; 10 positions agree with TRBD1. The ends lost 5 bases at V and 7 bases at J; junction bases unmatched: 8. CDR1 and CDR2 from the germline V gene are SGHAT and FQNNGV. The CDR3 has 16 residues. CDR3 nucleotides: TGTGCCAGCAGCCAGCCGACAGGGGGCGACAATTCACCCCTCCACTTT. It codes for CASSQPTGGDNSPLHF.

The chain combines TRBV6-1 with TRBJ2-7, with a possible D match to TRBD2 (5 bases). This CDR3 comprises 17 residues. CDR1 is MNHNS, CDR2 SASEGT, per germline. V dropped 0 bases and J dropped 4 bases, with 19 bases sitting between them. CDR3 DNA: TGTGCCAGCAGTGAAGCGGCGGGTGGCTCCTTCTTTTACGAGCAGTACTTC. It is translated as CASSEAAGGSFFYEQYF.

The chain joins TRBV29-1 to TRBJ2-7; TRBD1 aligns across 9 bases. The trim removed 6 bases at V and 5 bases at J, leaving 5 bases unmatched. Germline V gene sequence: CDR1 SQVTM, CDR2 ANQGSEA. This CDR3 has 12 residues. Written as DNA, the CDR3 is TGCAGCGTAAGACAGGGGGGTAACGAGCAGTACTTC. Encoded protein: CSVRQGGNEQYF.

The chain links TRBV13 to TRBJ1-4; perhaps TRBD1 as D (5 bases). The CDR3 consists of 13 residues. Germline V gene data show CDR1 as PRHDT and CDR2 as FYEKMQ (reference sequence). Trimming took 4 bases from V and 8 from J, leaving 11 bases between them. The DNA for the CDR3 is TGTGCCAGCAGCTCCGGGACTGACGAAAAACTGTTTTTT. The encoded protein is CASSSGTDEKLFF.

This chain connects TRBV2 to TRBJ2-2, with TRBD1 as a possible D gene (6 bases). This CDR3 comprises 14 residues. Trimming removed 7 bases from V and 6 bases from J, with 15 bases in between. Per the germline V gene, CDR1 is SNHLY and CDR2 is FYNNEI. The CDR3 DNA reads TGTGCCAGCAAAGGGGGAATTGCTGCCGGGGAGCTGTTTTTT. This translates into CASKGGIAAGELFF. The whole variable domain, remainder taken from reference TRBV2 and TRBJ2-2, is EPEVTQTPSHQVTQMGQEVILRCVPISNHLYFYWYRQILGQKVEFLVSFYNNEISEKSEIFDDQFSVERPDGSNFTLKIRSTKLEDSAMYFCASKGGIAAGELFFGEGSRLTVL.